This TCR beta chain was recovered during a study of T-cell memory formation after mild COVID-19. Overall study context: Across donors, TCR clusters were largely donor specific.

The CDR3 has 17 amino acids. Germline V gene lookup returns CDR1 SGHKS and CDR2 YYEKEE (reference sequence). J lost 0 bases, V lost 3 bases, and 7 bases had no gene match. TCRdb re-analysed the 5' RACE reads in MiXCR, keeping a single row per CDR3 protein. The sample carries a few hundred thousand distinct CDR3 sequences, around 27% recorded once. A few counts support this clonotype. The receptor was isolated from an adult woman who had mild COVID-19 (a few samples of this study predate the infection). Cell type and time point are not known. Sequencing used PBMCs or a T cell subset sorted from them (not recorded which). J is TRBJ1-1 and V is TRBV5-5, with 11 bases that match TRBD1. The CDR3 is CASSSVRTGGMNTEAFF. CDR3 nucleotides: TGTGCCAGCAGCTCCGTAAGGACAGGGGGCATGAACACTGAAGCTTTCTTT. Complete variable domain (other parts from reference TRBV5-5 and TRBJ1-1): DAGVTQSPTHLIKTRGQQVTLRCSPISGHKSVSWYQQVLGQGPQFIFQYYEKEERGRGNFPDRFSARQFPNYSSELNVNALLLGDSALYLCASSSVRTGGMNTEAFFGQGTRLTVV.